This T cell receptor beta chain was obtained from a study of post-analysis software for immune sequencing data. About the research overall: The disease courses covered relapsing-remitting, secondary progressive and progressive-relapsing multiple sclerosis. Overall study results and limits: TRBV5-6, TRBV5-1 and TRBV20-1 were among a handful of TRBV segments more frequent in patients than controls.

The library was made from cDNA and included unique molecular identifiers. cDNA molecules numbering around 500,000 came from approximately 1 to 10 million T cells. TCRdb recomputed calls from the PCR reads with MiXCR, one row per CDR3 protein. The sample carries about 820,000 distinct CDR3 sequences, approximately 57% recorded once. Many counts were recorded for this clonotype. Its antigen is unknown. The CDR3 spans 11 residues. V was trimmed by 4 bases and J by 5 bases, leaving 8 bases between them. The germline gives CDR1 SQVTM, CDR2 ANQGSEA. The genes are TRBV29-1 and TRBJ1-2; D gene ambiguous. The sample comprised blood. The TCR sequence derives from a girl between 10 and 17 years old with multiple sclerosis. CDR3 region: CSVGADYGYTF. The CDR3 DNA reads TGCAGCGTTGGGGCAGATTATGGCTACACCTTC.